The 12 T cell receptor beta chains reported below all come from one sample, sequenced in a study of CD8 T cells in ankylosing spondylitis. TCRdb re-called the 5' RACE reads through MiXCR, storing one row per CDR3 protein. The sample has about 100,000 distinct CDR3 sequences; about 8.6% are singletons. Input material: blood, either unsorted or a sorted T cell fraction (not recorded which). Receptors originate from a male donor with ankylosing spondylitis or in good health (not recorded which).

This clonotype appeared a single time. This chain links TRBV29-1 with TRBJ2-5; D perhaps matches TRBD2 (6 bases). Trimming removed 1 base at V and 6 bases at J, with 9 bases between. This CDR3 has 12 residues. From germline, CDR1 is SQVTM and CDR2 ANQGSEA. The CDR3 reads CSVEGGGKTQYF. The CDR3 DNA follows: TGCAGCGTTGAAGGGGGCGGGAAGACCCAGTACTTC.

This clonotype was counted many times. The rearrangement uses TRBV14 and TRBJ2-5, with D tentatively TRBD1 (5 bases). Germline V lookup: CDR1 SGHDN, CDR2 FVKESK. This CDR3 has 13 residues. V was shortened by 2 bases and J by 5 bases, with 9 bases between the two germline ends. The CDR3 DNA sequence: TGTGCCAGCAGCCAAAGGGGTTCGGAGACCCAGTACTTC. It is translated as CASSQRGSETQYF.

This clonotype has at least ten counts. The chain is built from TRBV29-1 and TRBJ2-2, with D possibly being TRBD1 or TRBD2 (7 bases each). From germline, CDR1 is SQVTM and CDR2 ANQGSEA. CDR3 length: 14 amino acids. Trimming shortened V by 5 bases and J by 7 bases, and 17 bases separated the two germline ends. CDR3: CSVKGQGGYGELFF. CDR3 in DNA: TGCAGCGTTAAAGGGCAGGGGGGGTACGGGGAGCTGTTTTTT.

This clonotype was detected many times. The chain recombines TRBV12-3 or TRBV12-4 with TRBJ1-1; D may be TRBD1 (5 bases). The CDR3 consists of 13 residues. V was shortened by 6 bases and J by 5 bases, with 13 bases between the two germline ends. The CDR3 region has the DNA TGTGCCAGCAGCTTCAGGGTCCAGACTGAAGCTTTCTTT. Its translation is CASSFRVQTEAFF.

This clonotype came up many times. The V and J genes are TRBV7-2 and TRBJ2-2; D is unresolved. V was trimmed by 5 bases and J by 6 bases, leaving 13 bases between them. CDR1 is SGHTA, CDR2 FQGNSA, per germline. The CDR3 runs 14 residues. CDR3 sequence reads: CASSQRRVAGELFF. In nucleotides, the CDR3 is TGTGCCAGCAGCCAAAGAAGGGTGGCCGGGGAGCTGTTTTTT.

This clonotype was picked up many times. The chain uses TRBV20-1 and TRBJ1-1; D is uncertain. Germline CDR1 is DFQATT and CDR2 is SNEGSKA (reference sequence). This CDR3 spans 11 amino acids. V gave up 2 bases and J gave up 11 bases, with 12 bases separating them. In DNA form, the CDR3 reads TGCAGTGCTAGAACGGCAGGTGGGGCTTTCTTT. Its translation: CSARTAGGAFF.

This clonotype was detected many times. The chain has TRBV5-4 and TRBJ1-4, with no clear D. This CDR3 contains 15 residues. Germline V lookup: CDR1 SGHNT, CDR2 YYREEE (reference sequence). Trimming removed 0 bases from V and 1 base from J, with 7 bases in between. The DNA for the CDR3 is TGTGCCAGCAGCTTGGAGGGTGGAACTAATGAAAAACTGTTTTTT. It translates to CASSLEGGTNEKLFF.

In its sample, this clonotype was seen a few times. The chain employs TRBV6-1 and TRBJ1-4; unclear D gene. The CDR3 sequence is 13 residues long. Germline CDR1 MNHNS, CDR2 SASEGT. Between the trimmed V and J ends, which lost 8 bases and 8 bases, there was a span of 15 bases. The CDR3 region is CASSGPTREKLFF. The DNA of the CDR3 is TGTGCCAGCTCCGGGCCCACTCGGGAAAAACTGTTTTTT.

This clonotype occurred many times. The CDR3 reads CSVGGLAGTSTMGEQYF. CDR3 DNA sequence: TGCAGCGTAGGGGGACTAGCGGGAACGTCGACTATGGGCGAGCAGTACTTC. V and J are TRBV29-1 and TRBJ2-7; 13 positions match TRBD2. Unmatched junction bases numbered 17, after V lost 6 bases and J lost 6 bases. In germline, CDR1 is SQVTM, CDR2 ANQGSEA. The CDR3 is made up of 17 amino acids.

This clonotype was found many times. This chain links TRBV7-6 with TRBJ2-5, with D possibly matching TRBD2 (6 bases). CDR3 size: 15 residues. V was clipped by 7 bases and J by 2 bases, with 17 bases between them. CDR1 SGHVS and CDR2 FNYEAQ come from the germline V gene. CDR3 amino acids: CASKGWRGAQETQYF. The CDR3 nucleotides read TGTGCCAGCAAGGGTTGGAGGGGAGCACAAGAGACCCAGTACTTC.

In its sample, this clonotype was seen many times. The chain combines TRBV5-5 with TRBJ2-2; D not resolved. CDR1 SGHKS and CDR2 YYEKEE come from the germline V gene (reference sequence). V was shortened by 4 bases and J by 1 base, with 11 bases between the two germline ends. The CDR3 loop spans 15 amino acids. This chain's CDR3 is CASSTLRMNTGELFF. The CDR3 bases are TGTGCCAGCAGCACGCTACGGATGAACACCGGGGAGCTGTTTTTT.

Turning to this clonotype: One base away lies a much larger clone, so this may be a sequencing read error. This rearrangement joins TRBV5-1 to TRBJ1-1; a possible D gene is TRBD1 (5 bases). The germline CDR1 and CDR2 sequences are SGHRS and YFSETQ. The V gene lost 2 bases and the J gene lost 3 bases, with 11 bases spanning the gap. The CDR3 is 14 amino acids. The CDR3 coding sequence is TGCGCCAGCAGCTTTGCAGGGAGCCACACTGAAGCTTTCTTT. It yields the protein CASSFAGSHTEAFF.